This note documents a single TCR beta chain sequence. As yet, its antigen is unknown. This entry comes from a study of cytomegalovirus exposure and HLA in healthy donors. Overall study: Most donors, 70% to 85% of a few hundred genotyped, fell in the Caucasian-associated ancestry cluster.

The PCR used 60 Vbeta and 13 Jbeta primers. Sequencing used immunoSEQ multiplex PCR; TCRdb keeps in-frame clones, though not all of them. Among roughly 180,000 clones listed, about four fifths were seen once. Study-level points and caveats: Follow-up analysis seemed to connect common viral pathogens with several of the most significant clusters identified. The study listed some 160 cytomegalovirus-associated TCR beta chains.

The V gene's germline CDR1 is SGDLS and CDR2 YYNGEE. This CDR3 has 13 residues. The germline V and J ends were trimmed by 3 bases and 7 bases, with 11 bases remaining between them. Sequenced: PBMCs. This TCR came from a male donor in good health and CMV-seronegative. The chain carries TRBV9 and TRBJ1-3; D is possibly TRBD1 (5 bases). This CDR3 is CASSGGGTNTIYF. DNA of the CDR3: TGTGCCAGCAGCGGGGGGGGAACCAACACCATATATTTT.